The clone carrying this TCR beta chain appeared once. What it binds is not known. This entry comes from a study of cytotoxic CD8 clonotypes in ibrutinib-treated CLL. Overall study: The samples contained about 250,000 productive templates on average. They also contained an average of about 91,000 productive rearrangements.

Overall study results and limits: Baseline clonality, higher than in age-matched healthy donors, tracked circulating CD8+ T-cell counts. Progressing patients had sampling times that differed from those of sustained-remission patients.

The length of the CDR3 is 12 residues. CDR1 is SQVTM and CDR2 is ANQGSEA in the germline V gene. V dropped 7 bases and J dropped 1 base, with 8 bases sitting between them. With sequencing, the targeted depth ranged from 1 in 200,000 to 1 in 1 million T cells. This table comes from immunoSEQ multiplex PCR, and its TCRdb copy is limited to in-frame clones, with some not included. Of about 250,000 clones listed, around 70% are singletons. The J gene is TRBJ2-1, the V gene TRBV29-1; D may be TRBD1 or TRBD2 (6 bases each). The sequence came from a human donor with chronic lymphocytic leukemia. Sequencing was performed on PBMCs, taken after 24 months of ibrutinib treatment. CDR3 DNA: TGCAGCGGGGGGGCATCCTACAATGAGCAGTTCTTC. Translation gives CSGGASYNEQFF.